This paragraph reports one TCR beta chain. Its antigen is not yet known. No base-level quality is on record; no much larger clone is a single base apart. TCRbeta CDR3 regions were amplified from genomic DNA using the immunoSEQ Assay, a bias-controlled multiplex PCR. The authors' analysis ran thus. Within the assay, amplification of reference gene primers was used to estimate how many nucleated cells each sample contained. To quantify the absolute abundance of each unique TCRbeta CDR3 rearrangement, sequence reads were collapsed and filtered. For each sample, productive Simpson clonality was calculated as the square root of Simpson's diversity index across productive rearrangements. TCRdb provides this immuneACCESS table in a form limited to in-frame rearrangements. Some clones are lacking; in checked studies, under half of them reflect an unresolved V gene, and why the rest are absent is not known. V and J calls and clone size are as listed in that table; D and trimming were resolved from the DNA. Here the sample has 200,000 to 250,000 clones; about 85% occur a single time. The ten most abundant clones make up around 0.97% of the sample.

Each collaborating institution followed its own protocols to collect whole blood in K2EDTA tubes. Collaborator samples were shipped for TCRbeta analysis as frozen whole blood, isolated PBMCs, or DNA extracted from either sample type. From the cysteine up to the phenylalanine, the CDR3 has a length of 16 residues. The entry retains the CDR3 DNA only, 48 bases that are in frame from base 1. Trimming removed 4 bases from V and 5 bases from J; the gene matches leave 13 bases unexplained. CDR1 SGHNT and CDR2 YYREEE were looked up in the germline V gene (reference sequence). The data belong to a study of blood T cell repertoires in COVID-19 (dated by TCRdb to 2020 to 2022). About the study as a whole: Samples covering the acute and convalescent phases of COVID-19 were provided by collaborators in the United States, Italy and Spain. Samples were obtained from the ongoing ImmuneRACE study (first 160 participants) and from approximately 1,200 subjects provided by 6 global collaborators. The repertoires were released in a freely available public database meant as a resource for research on the immune response to SARS-CoV-2. The material from the prospective study consisted of cDNA or gDNA derived from T cells, B-cell-depleted T cells, or PBMCs. Nearly every sample came with metadata listing a de-identified subject ID, COVID-19 status, age in years and sex. Where HLA class I and class II types were available, the types were taken from metadata supplied by the sample provider, not from assay-based typing. Deeply sampled blood TCRbeta repertoires from subjects exposed to, actively infected with, or recovered from COVID-19 were included in the dataset. Overall study results and their limits: Clinical and demographic metadata were provided uncurated, with the amount varying by source and participant.

The specimen was peripheral blood. This receptor chain uses TRBV5-4 and TRBJ1-2; 8 nucleotides in the junction match TRBD1. This TCR was sampled from a man aged 40-55 years with acute or convalescent COVID-19. The nucleotides are TGTGCCAGCAGCCAATCAGCGGACAGGGCGGTGTATGGCTACACCTTC. Its protein reads: CASSQSADRAVYGYTF.